A single sample gave rise to the 24 T cell receptor beta chains below, sequenced in a study of CD8 T cells in Susac syndrome. Random hexamers were used to reverse transcribe an amount of about 0.45 to 1 ug RNA. TCRdb re-derived calls from the immunoSEQ multiplex PCR reads in MiXCR, one entry per CDR3 protein. This sample has around 80,000 distinct CDR3 sequences, with approximately 94% found just once. The source material was CD8+ T cells from PBMCs. The receptors derive from a human donor with Susac syndrome.

This chain links TRBV6-6 with TRBJ2-7; perhaps TRBD1 as D (5 bases). Germline assignment: CDR1 MNHNY and CDR2 SVGAGI (reference sequence). Deletions cut 5 bases from V and 6 bases from J, with 8 bases between. The CDR3 sequence is 11 residues long. The CDR3 protein is CASSPQGEQYF. The DNA for the CDR3 is TGTGCCAGCAGTCCCCAGGGCGAGCAGTACTTC.

This chain joins TRBV5-6 and TRBJ1-5, with a possible D match to TRBD1 (6 bases). Trimming shortened V by 5 bases and J by 6 bases, and 15 bases separated the two germline ends. The CDR3 covers 14 residues. The germline CDR1 and CDR2 sequences are SGHDT and YYEEEE. Here the CDR3 DNA reads TGTGCCAGCAGGGTGGGGGGCGCGGGTCAGCCCCAGCATTTT. Amino acid sequence: CASRVGGAGQPQHF.

This clonotype was observed a single time. V gene TRBV27 combines with J gene TRBJ2-7; TRBD1 matches 7 bases. Germline lookup yields CDR1 MNHEY and CDR2 SMNVEV (reference sequence). With V trimmed by 0 bases and J by 3 bases, 5 bases remained unmatched. The CDR3 is 15 amino acids. The CDR3 DNA follows: TGTGCCAGCAGTTTATCCTCGGGACAGATCTACGAGCAGTACTTC. Its translation: CASSLSSGQIYEQYF.

The chain has TRBV6-2 or TRBV6-3 and TRBJ2-5; the D gene is possibly TRBD2 (6 bases). CDR1 is MNHEY and CDR2 is SVGEGT in the germline V gene. The ends were cut back, 2 bases at V and 3 bases at J, with 10 bases in the middle. This CDR3 is built from 14 residues. The CDR3 sequence: CASSYGLSKETQYF. For the CDR3, the DNA is TGTGCCAGCAGTTACGGACTATCAAAAGAGACCCAGTACTTC.

V usage is TRBV9 and J usage is TRBJ2-7, with TRBD1 matching 11 bases. J was trimmed by 7 bases and V by 0 bases; bases with no gene match: 6. The germline V gene has CDR1 SGDLS and CDR2 YYNGEE. This CDR3 has 15 residues. CDR3 coding DNA: TGTGCCAGCAGCGTAGGTGGACAGGGGGCAAGGGAGCAGTACTTC. It codes for CASSVGGQGAREQYF.

The genes are TRBV20-1 and TRBJ1-5; 7 bases map to TRBD1. This CDR3 comprises 14 residues. The J segment lost 5 bases and the V segment lost 5 bases, leaving 9 bases of the junction unmatched. CDR1 and CDR2 (germline): DFQATT, SNEGSKA (reference sequence). Written as DNA, the CDR3 is TGCAGTGCTTCTCCGGGACAGCAGCATCAGCCCCAGCATTTT. It is translated as CSASPGQQHQPQHF.

V and J are TRBV6-2 or TRBV6-3 and TRBJ2-3; D is perhaps TRBD2 (6 bases). This CDR3 region has 13 residues. Germline loops: CDR1 MNHEY, CDR2 SVGEGT. The V and J ends lost 8 bases and 0 bases respectively, with 9 bases between them. CDR3 amino acids: CASSGLSTDTQYF. The CDR3 bases are TGTGCCAGCTCGGGACTCAGCACAGATACGCAGTATTTT.

This clonotype is a singleton in its sample. The chain joins TRBV9 to TRBJ2-1; TRBD2 is a possible D gene (7 bases). The CDR3 spans 14 residues. Per the germline V gene, CDR1 is SGDLS and CDR2 is YYNGEE. The V and J ends lost 7 bases and 0 bases respectively, with 11 bases between them. The CDR3 sequence: CASGGAGSYNEQFF. CDR3 DNA: TGTGCCAGCGGGGGGGCCGGCTCCTACAATGAGCAGTTCTTC.

The chain recombines TRBV12-3 or TRBV12-4 with TRBJ2-5; D may correspond to TRBD1 or TRBD2 (5 bases each). This CDR3 comprises 14 residues. The V and J ends lost 3 bases and 4 bases respectively, with 12 bases between them. The CDR3 DNA sequence: TGTGCCAGCAGTTTCTCCAGGGCGGGAGAGACCCAGTACTTC. Its translation is CASSFSRAGETQYF.

The chain is built from TRBV7-9 and TRBJ2-1; 8 bases line up with TRBD2. V dropped 3 bases and J dropped 7; count of bases not matched to a gene: 2. Germline-derived CDR1 and CDR2 are SEHNR and FQNEAQ (reference sequence). The CDR3 has 13 residues. The CDR3 loop reads CASSLVAGNEQFF. In DNA, the CDR3 is TGTGCCAGCAGCTTGGTAGCGGGGAATGAGCAGTTCTTC.

This chain connects TRBV3-1 to TRBJ2-5, with D perhaps matching TRBD1 (5 bases). V lost 0 bases, J lost 4 bases, and 12 bases lay in between. Germline V gene lookup returns CDR1 LGHDT and CDR2 YNNKEL (reference sequence). This CDR3 has 15 amino acids. The CDR3 sequence is CASSQDLGTGETQYF. Written as DNA, the CDR3 is TGTGCCAGCAGCCAAGATTTAGGAACAGGAGAGACCCAGTACTTC.

The chain has TRBV9 and TRBJ2-3; TRBD1 or TRBD2 may be the D gene (5 bases each). Germline V gene data show CDR1 as SGDLS and CDR2 as YYNGEE. V lost 3 bases and J 0 bases, leaving 8 bases between the germline ends. The CDR3 length is 14 residues. The chain's CDR3 is CASSGRDSTDTQYF. The CDR3 bases are TGTGCCAGCAGCGGCCGGGACAGCACAGATACGCAGTATTTT. Looking up the rest from reference TRBV9 and TRBJ2-3 gives the full variable domain: DSGVTQTPKHLITATGQRVTLRCSPRSGDLSVYWYQQSLDQGLQFLIQYYNGEERAKGNILERFSAQQFPDLHSELNLSSLELGDSALYFCASSGRDSTDTQYFGPGTRLTVL.

The chain employs TRBV15 and TRBJ2-5; a weak D match, TRBD2 (6 bases). The V end was cut by 1 base, the J end by 2 bases, with 8 bases between. Germline-derived CDR1 and CDR2 are LNHNV and YYDKDF (reference sequence). The CDR3 is 14 amino acids. The CDR3 sequence is CATSRGGLQETQYF. Here the CDR3 DNA reads TGTGCCACCAGCAGAGGTGGACTACAAGAGACCCAGTACTTC.

CDR3 amino acids: CASSLRGWEAHTGELFF. In DNA, the CDR3 is TGTGCCAGCAGCTTAAGGGGATGGGAGGCCCACACCGGGGAGCTGTTTTTT. The rearrangement uses TRBV7-2 and TRBJ2-2; D might be TRBD2 (6 bases). CDR1 is SGHTA and CDR2 is FQGNSA in the germline V gene. The CDR3 consists of 17 residues. V lost 2 bases, J lost 3 bases, and 16 bases lay in between. Combining the CDR3 with reference TRBV7-2 and TRBJ2-2 gives the whole variable domain GAGVSQSPSNKVTEKGKDVELRCDPISGHTALYWYRQSLGQGLEFLIYFQGNSAPDKSGLPSDRFSAERTGGSVSTLTIQRTQQEDSAVYLCASSLRGWEAHTGELFFGEGSRLTVL.

The chain joins TRBV7-3 to TRBJ2-3; D is ambiguous. The CDR3 is 13 residues long. Germline V lookup: CDR1 SGHTA, CDR2 FQGTGA. Trimming cost V 5 bases and J 2 bases, with 8 bases left between them. CDR3 nucleotides: TGTGCCAGCAGCCGCGAGTCCACAGATACGCAGTATTTT. Protein sequence: CASSRESTDTQYF. The whole variable domain, remainder taken from reference TRBV7-3 and TRBJ2-3, is GAGVSQTPSNKVTEKGKYVELRCDPISGHTALYWYRQSLGQGPEFLIYFQGTGAADDSGLPNDRFFAVRPEGSVSTLKIQRTERGDSAVYLCASSRESTDTQYFGPGTRLTVL.

This chain uses TRBV5-1 with TRBJ2-7; weak D call: TRBD2 (5 bases). Germline CDR1 is SGHRS and CDR2 is YFSETQ. Trimming pared 1 base from V and 3 bases from J, leaving 20 bases between. CDR3 length equals 17 residues. The chain's CDR3 is CASSLMRGQSSVYEQYF. The CDR3 nucleotides are TGCGCCAGCAGCTTGATGCGCGGGCAGAGTTCGGTCTACGAGCAGTACTTC.

The chain couples TRBV7-2 to TRBJ1-6; D remains unclear. The V gene's germline CDR1 is SGHTA and CDR2 FQGNSA. Trimming cost V 5 bases and J 6 bases, with 17 bases left between them. This CDR3 has 16 amino acids. The CDR3, as DNA: TGTGCCAGCAGCCCGGGGTCGTGGTTCATTAATTCACCCCTCCACTTT. This translates into CASSPGSWFINSPLHF.

V gene TRBV7-2 combines with J gene TRBJ2-2, with unresolved D. Germline CDR1 is SGHTA and CDR2 is FQGNSA. V lost 1 base, J lost 4 bases, and 7 bases lay in between. CDR3 size: 14 residues. CDR3 in amino acids: CASSLGSRTGELFF. CDR3 sequence (DNA): TGTGCCAGCAGCTTAGGCAGCCGCACCGGGGAGCTGTTTTTT.

The table lists this clonotype with a count of one. The chain combines TRBV5-1 with TRBJ2-3; 10 bases align to TRBD1. V gave up 4 bases and J gave up 3 bases; unmatched junction bases: 5. Per the germline V gene, CDR1 is SGHRS and CDR2 is YFSETQ. The CDR3 contains 15 residues. CDR3 in DNA: TGCGCCAGCAGCCACCGGGACAGGGGAACAGATACGCAGTATTTT. It encodes CASSHRDRGTDTQYF.

The rearrangement uses TRBV27 and TRBJ1-5, with D tentatively TRBD1 (6 bases). The V gene's germline CDR1 is MNHEY and CDR2 SMNVEV (reference sequence). The V gene lost 4 bases and the J gene lost 0 bases, with 10 bases spanning the gap. The CDR3 spans 15 residues. CDR3 DNA: TGTGCCAGCAGTTCGGGGGCCCATAGCAATCAGCCCCAGCATTTT. It encodes CASSSGAHSNQPQHF.

V is TRBV7-6 and J is TRBJ2-1; maybe TRBD2 (6 bases). CDR1 SGHVS and CDR2 FNYEAQ come from the germline V gene. Trimming took off 0 bases at V and 3 bases at J, with 18 bases between the two ends. This CDR3 contains 18 residues. The CDR3 DNA follows: TGTGCCAGCAGCTTAGCGCGGGATTCACCCACCCGCTACAATGAGCAGTTCTTC. It is translated as CASSLARDSPTRYNEQFF.

V is TRBV12-3 or TRBV12-4 and J is TRBJ2-5; the D gene is possibly TRBD2 (7 bases). The CDR3 is made up of 14 amino acids. V lost 2 bases, J lost 5 bases, and 12 bases lay in between. CDR3 DNA: TGTGCCAGCAGTTTACCGGGGGGACATGAGACCCAGTACTTC. The encoded protein is CASSLPGGHETQYF.

On this clonotype: The junction shows a germline mismatch at one end, possibly a read error. The rearrangement uses TRBV25-1 and TRBJ2-7; D is ambiguous. CDR3 length: 11 amino acids. The germline V gene has CDR1 MGHDK and CDR2 SYGVNS. Written as DNA, the CDR3 is TGTGCCAGCAGTATCGCCTACGGGCAGTACTTC. Protein product: CASSIAYGQYF.

The rearrangement uses TRBV9 and TRBJ2-7; the D gene is possibly TRBD1 (5 bases). Looked up from germline, CDR1 is SGDLS and CDR2 is YYNGEE. This CDR3 spans 13 amino acids. The V end lost 0 bases, the J end lost 5 bases, and 9 bases lay between the germline ends. The CDR3 DNA follows: TGTGCCAGCAGCGTAGGACAGAAAGACGAGCAGTACTTC. Its translation: CASSVGQKDEQYF.